The T cell receptor (beta chain) under discussion was sequenced for a study of blood T cell repertoires in COVID-19. Study summary: Sources were T cells, B-cell-depleted T cells, or PBMCs; the material itself was cDNA or gDNA.

Authors' analysis steps: Amplification of reference gene primers provided the estimated nucleated cell counts. Profiled with immunoSEQ multiplex PCR; TCRdb holds only in-frame clones, not every one. D and trimming were read from the DNA, whereas the V and J calls and clone size are those reported in that table. This table has approximately 70,000 clones, roughly 85% appearing once. This clone occurred once. The TCR originated in a woman older than 75 with active or convalescent COVID-19. Sequencing was performed on peripheral blood.

The CDR3 DNA sequence: TGTGCCAGCAGTTTTGCGGCCCGGCAGGGGGCCTACGAGCAGTACTTC. It is translated as CASSFAARQGAYEQYF. This chain joins TRBV6-2 or TRBV6-3 and TRBJ2-7; TRBD1 aligns across 7 bases. From germline, CDR1 is MNHEY and CDR2 SVGEGT. This CDR3 has 16 amino acids. V was pared by 4 bases and J by 2 bases, with 11 bases of the junction left unmatched.